This record covers a single TCR beta chain. TCRdb's table, derived via immunoSEQ multiplex PCR, lists solely in-frame clones and lacks some. The profile shows fewer than 85,000 clones, roughly 92% of them singletons. The data stem from a study of T cell changes during pregnancy in multiple sclerosis. V lost 5 bases and J lost 0, with 11 bases in between. The CDR3 totals 15 residues. Germline V gene data show CDR1 as SNHLY and CDR2 as FYNNEI. The source was peripheral blood, collected in the first trimester of pregnancy. The TCR originated in a female donor in good health, enrolled as a control in a pregnancy study. The chain joins TRBV2 to TRBJ2-1; D perhaps matches TRBD1 (6 bases). CDR3 sequence: CASSRGTVSYNEQFF. The CDR3 bases are TGTGCCAGCAGTAGGGGGACCGTCTCCTACAATGAGCAGTTCTTC.